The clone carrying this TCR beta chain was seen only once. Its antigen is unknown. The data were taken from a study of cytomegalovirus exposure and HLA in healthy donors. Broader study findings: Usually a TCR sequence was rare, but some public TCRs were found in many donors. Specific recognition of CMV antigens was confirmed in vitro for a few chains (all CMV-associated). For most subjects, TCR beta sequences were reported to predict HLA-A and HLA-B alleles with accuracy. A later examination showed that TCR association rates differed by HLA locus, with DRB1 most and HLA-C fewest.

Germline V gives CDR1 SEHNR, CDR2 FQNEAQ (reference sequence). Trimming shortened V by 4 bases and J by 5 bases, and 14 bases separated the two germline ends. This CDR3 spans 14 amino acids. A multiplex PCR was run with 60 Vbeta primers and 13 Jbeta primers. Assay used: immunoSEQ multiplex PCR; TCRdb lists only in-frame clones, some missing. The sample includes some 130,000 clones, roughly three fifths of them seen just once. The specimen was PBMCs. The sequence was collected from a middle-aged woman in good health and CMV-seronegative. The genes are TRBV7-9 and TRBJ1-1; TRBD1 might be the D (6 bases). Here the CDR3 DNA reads TGTGCCAGCAGCTCGAATCAGGGGATTACTGAAGCTTTCTTT. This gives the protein CASSSNQGITEAFF.